This record looks at one T cell receptor (beta chain) sequence and its context. Antigen specificity is unknown. This sample stems from a study of blood T cells in healthy people across ages. There were healthy Caucasian individuals from Russia, aged about 6 to 90, serving as donors. Ten milliliters was the volume of peripheral blood drawn from each donor. Germline lookup yields CDR1 SGHRS and CDR2 YFSETQ. The CDR3 is 14 residues long. V lost 0 bases to trimming and J lost 3 bases, with 8 bases between them. Findings of the study overall: From one million sequenced T cells, diversity estimates were lower bounds.

Using a J-beta primer mix together with a sample-barcoded 5' primer, a second PCR was run for about 6 to 11 cycles. TCRdb redid the calling of the 5' RACE reads with MiXCR, one entry per CDR3 protein. The data contain around 1,000,000 distinct CDR3 sequences, 20% to 25% of them singletons. The same data also contributed to another study, on T cells of mothers and their children. That paper notes: During the second PCR, the M1S primer introduced sample barcodes along with 2-4 random nucleotides.

The sample consisted of blood. The J gene is TRBJ2-3, the V gene TRBV5-1, with D unresolved. The TCR sequence derives from a girl under 10 years old in good health. CDR3: CASSLDLRTDTQYF. The CDR3 bases are TGCGCCAGCAGCTTGGACCTCCGAACAGATACGCAGTATTTT.